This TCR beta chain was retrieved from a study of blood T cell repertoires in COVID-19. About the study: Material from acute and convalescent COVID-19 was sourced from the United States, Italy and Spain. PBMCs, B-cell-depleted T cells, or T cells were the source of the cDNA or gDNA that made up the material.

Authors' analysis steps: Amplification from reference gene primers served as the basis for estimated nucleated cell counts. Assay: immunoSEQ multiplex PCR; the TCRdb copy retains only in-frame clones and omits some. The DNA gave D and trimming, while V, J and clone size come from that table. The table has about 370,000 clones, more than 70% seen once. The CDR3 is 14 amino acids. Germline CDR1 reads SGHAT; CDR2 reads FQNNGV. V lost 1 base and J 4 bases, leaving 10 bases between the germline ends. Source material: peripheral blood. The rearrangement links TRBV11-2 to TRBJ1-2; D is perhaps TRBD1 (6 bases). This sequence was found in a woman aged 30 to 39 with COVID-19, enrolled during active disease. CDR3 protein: CASSLAGGLYGYTF. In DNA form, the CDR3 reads TGTGCCAGCAGCTTAGCGGGGGGCCTCTATGGCTACACCTTC.